Presented here are 26 T cell receptor beta chains from one specimen sequenced in a study of blood T cell repertoires in COVID-19. Some clones are missing from TCRdb's copy, which holds only in-frame ones; the method was immunoSEQ multiplex PCR. The sample includes about 75,000 clones, around 89% of them seen just once. Sequenced: peripheral blood. The receptors come from a human donor in a cohort sampled during active COVID-19.

This chain joins TRBV19 and TRBJ1-6, with D unresolved. CDR1 LNHDA and CDR2 SQIVND come from the germline V gene (reference sequence). V was trimmed by 5 bases and J by 0 bases, leaving 26 bases between them. The CDR3 is made up of 21 amino acids. CDR3 region: CASSPRPGLTRGSSYNSPLHF. As DNA, the CDR3 is TGTGCCAGTAGTCCCCGTCCGGGTCTAACTCGAGGAAGCTCCTATAATTCACCCCTCCACTTT.

V gene TRBV9 combines with J gene TRBJ2-7; no firm D call. The germline V and J ends were trimmed by 1 base and 2 bases, with 10 bases remaining between them. Germline V CDR1 and CDR2: SGDLS, YYNGEE. CDR3 length: 14 amino acids. CDR3 residues: CASSVSSTTYEQYF. CDR3 bases: TGTGCCAGCAGCGTAAGCTCCACCACCTACGAGCAGTACTTC.

The genes are TRBV5-1 and TRBJ2-6; 7 positions match TRBD1. Germline-derived CDR1 and CDR2 are SGHRS and YFSETQ. J was trimmed by 0 bases and V by 0 bases; bases with no gene match: 3. CDR3 size: 17 residues. CDR3: CASSLAGQLSGANVLTF. The DNA for the CDR3 is TGCGCCAGCAGCTTGGCGGGACAGCTCTCTGGGGCCAACGTCCTGACTTTC.

This sequence joins TRBV18 and TRBJ2-1; tentative D call: TRBD2 (6 bases). Deletions cut 6 bases from V and 4 bases from J, with 10 bases between. Per the germline V gene, CDR1 is KGHSH and CDR2 is LQKENI. CDR3 length equals 13 residues. For the CDR3, the DNA is TGTGCCAGCTCTCGGGAGCAATACAATGAGCAGTTCTTC. This gives the protein CASSREQYNEQFF.

V is TRBV6-6 and J is TRBJ2-3, with 7 bases matching TRBD1. V gave up 6 bases and J gave up 3 bases; unmatched junction bases: 12. Per the germline V gene, CDR1 is MNHNY and CDR2 is SVGAGI (reference sequence). The CDR3 is 16 residues long. The CDR3 coding sequence is TGTGCCAGCAGCAGACACAGGGGTCCCAGTACAGATACGCAGTATTTT. This gives the protein CASSRHRGPSTDTQYF.

This clone appeared a few times. V is TRBV6-2 or TRBV6-3 and J is TRBJ2-7; 8 positions agree with TRBD2. CDR1 MNHEY and CDR2 SVGEGT come from the germline V gene. The CDR3 is made up of 17 amino acids. The trim removed 5 bases at V and 0 bases at J, leaving 12 bases unmatched. The CDR3 loop reads CASSRLGASGSSYEQYF. The DNA for the CDR3 is TGTGCCAGCAGTCGTCTAGGGGCTAGCGGGTCCTCCTACGAGCAGTACTTC.

As to this clone: The germline gene is not matched at one end of the junction; a read error may be the cause. V usage is TRBV6-6 and J usage is TRBJ1-2; D is unresolved. This CDR3 region has 11 residues. Germline V gives CDR1 MNHNY, CDR2 SVGAGI (reference sequence). The CDR3 region is CASSSEQYCLF. The CDR3 DNA reads TGTGCCAGCAGTTCGGAACAGTACTGCCTGTTC.

This clone was seen a single time. The CDR3 protein is CAWSAARGGSYSDTQYF. The DNA for the CDR3 is TGTGCCTGGAGCGCAGCTAGAGGCGGGAGTTACTCAGATACGCAGTATTTT. This rearrangement joins TRBV30 to TRBJ2-3; TRBD2 matches 7 bases. This CDR3 has 17 amino acids. J was trimmed by 4 bases and V by 3 bases; bases with no gene match: 16. Germline V gene data show CDR1 as GTSNPN and CDR2 as SVGIG (reference sequence).

In the case of this clone: The sample holds other DNA sequences that translate to the same CDR3. The chain uses TRBV5-1 and TRBJ2-7; TRBD1 might be the D (6 bases). This CDR3 has 12 amino acids. V was pared by 4 bases and J by 3 bases, with 8 bases between. Germline assignment: CDR1 SGHRS and CDR2 YFSETQ. CDR3 sequence reads: CASSLQGYEQYF. DNA for the CDR3: TGCGCCAGCAGCCTACAGGGCTACGAGCAGTACTTC.

This clone was counted between two and nine times. The chain links TRBV6-4 to TRBJ1-1; the match to TRBD1 covers 8 bases. Germline V gene lookup returns CDR1 MRHNA and CDR2 SNTAGT. This CDR3 comprises 14 residues. Unmatched junction bases numbered 3, after V lost 5 bases and J lost 1 base. This CDR3 reads CASSSGTGNTEAFF. The CDR3 DNA follows: TGTGCCAGCAGTTCCGGGACAGGGAACACTGAAGCTTTCTTT.

The chain carries TRBV29-1 and TRBJ1-1, with a weak D call TRBD1 (5 bases). The germline CDR1 and CDR2 sequences are SQVTM and ANQGSEA. V gave up 7 bases and J gave up 0 bases, with 18 bases separating them. The CDR3 loop spans 15 amino acids. The CDR3 DNA reads TGCAGCGCCTACCCGGGGGAGTACATGAACACTGAAGCTTTCTTT. As protein: CSAYPGEYMNTEAFF. The full variable domain, with the rest looked up from reference TRBV29-1 and TRBJ1-1, is SAVISQKPSRDICQRGTSLTIQCQVDSQVTMMFWYRQQPGQSLTLIATANQGSEATYESGFVIDKFPISRPNLTFSTLTVSNMSPEDSSIYLCSAYPGEYMNTEAFFGQGTRLTVV.

Written as DNA, the CDR3 is TGTGCCAGCAGCGTAGAGGGTAGCGGCGAGCAGTACTTC. The encoded protein is CASSVEGSGEQYF. The V gene is TRBV9, the J gene TRBJ2-7, with D possibly matching TRBD2 (6 bases). CDR3 length equals 13 residues. Trimming took off 0 bases at V and 6 bases at J, with 10 bases between the two ends. Germline values: CDR1 SGDLS, CDR2 YYNGEE. Filled out from reference TRBV9 and TRBJ2-7, the complete variable domain reads DSGVTQTPKHLITATGQRVTLRCSPRSGDLSVYWYQQSLDQGLQFLIQYYNGEERAKGNILERFSAQQFPDLHSELNLSSLELGDSALYFCASSVEGSGEQYFGPGTRLTVT.

The chain has TRBV5-6 and TRBJ2-7; D perhaps matches TRBD2 (5 bases). This CDR3 has 14 residues. The ends were cut back, 4 bases at V and 5 bases at J, with 16 bases in the middle. Germline V gene lookup returns CDR1 SGHDT and CDR2 YYEEEE. The CDR3 sequence: CASSLRGGRDEQYF. For the CDR3, the DNA is TGTGCCAGCAGCCTACGAGGTGGGAGAGACGAGCAGTACTTC.

The chain links TRBV4-1 to TRBJ2-5; D ambiguous. The CDR3 length is 16 residues. In germline, CDR1 is MGHRA, CDR2 YSYEKL. V was pared by 0 bases and J by 1 base, with 12 bases between. In DNA, the CDR3 is TGCGCCAGCAGCCAAGAAACGGTCCCTGGCCAAGAGACCCAGTACTTC. It yields the protein CASSQETVPGQETQYF.

The V call is TRBV4-2, the J call TRBJ2-7, with D unclear. V lost 0 bases to trimming and J lost 2 bases, with 17 bases between them. This CDR3 has 17 amino acids. Germline CDR1 is LGHNA and CDR2 is YNFKEQ. CDR3 nucleotides: TGTGCCAGCAGCCAAGAACTTAGCCCCATTTCCACCTACGAGCAGTACTTC. Protein sequence: CASSQELSPISTYEQYF.

This clone was recorded a few times. The V call is TRBV18, the J call TRBJ2-1; 8 nucleotides align to TRBD2. Germline V lookup: CDR1 KGHSH, CDR2 LQKENI. With V trimmed by 3 bases and J by 9 bases, 10 bases remained unmatched. This CDR3 has 15 residues. CDR3 sequence (DNA): TGTGCCAGCTCACCTACGGGACTAGGTCTCGGTGAGCAGTTCTTC. This codes for CASSPTGLGLGEQFF.

The CDR3, as DNA: TGTGCCATCTTCCCCCGGACAGGGCTTGGCTACACCTTC. Its translation: CAIFPRTGLGYTF. The V call is TRBV6-5, the J call TRBJ1-2; 8 positions agree with TRBD1. The CDR3 runs to 13 residues. Unmatched junction bases numbered 11, after V lost 10 bases and J lost 7 bases. The germline V gene has CDR1 MNHEY and CDR2 SVGAGI.

This sequence joins TRBV27 and TRBJ2-2; 7 bases match TRBD1. The J segment lost 2 bases and the V segment lost 7 bases, leaving 4 bases of the junction unmatched. CDR1 is MNHEY, CDR2 SMNVEV, per germline (reference sequence). This CDR3 has 14 residues. The CDR3 sequence: CASTGTANTGELFF. Written as DNA, the CDR3 is TGTGCCAGCACCGGGACAGCAAACACCGGGGAGCTGTTTTTT.

The chain is built from TRBV6-5 and TRBJ2-7, with D maybe TRBD2 (5 bases). This CDR3 is 14 amino acids long. CDR1 MNHEY and CDR2 SVGAGI come from the germline V gene. The V and J ends lost 10 bases and 6 bases respectively, with 22 bases between them. The CDR3, as DNA: TGTGCCACCGACCGAGGGTTGAACCTCGGCGAGCAGTACTTC. Residues: CATDRGLNLGEQYF.

The chain combines TRBV7-9 with TRBJ2-7; D is undetermined. The CDR3 loop spans 14 amino acids. Trimming took 5 bases from V and 4 from J, leaving 15 bases between them. The germline V gene encodes CDR1 SEHNR and CDR2 FQNEAQ (reference sequence). In DNA, the CDR3 is TGTGCCAGCAGCCCCCGCCTTGACACGTACGAGCAGTACTTC. Its protein product is CASSPRLDTYEQYF.

V usage is TRBV3-1 (or the pseudogene TRBV3-2) and J usage is TRBJ1-1; 7 nucleotides agree with TRBD1. The germline CDR1 and CDR2 sequences are LGHDT and YNNKEL (reference sequence). Germline trimming cut 6 bases from V and 1 base from J; bases unmatched to any gene: 5. CDR3 length: 14 residues. The CDR3 loop reads CASSRDSQNTEAFF. CDR3 nucleotide sequence: TGTGCCAGCAGTCGGGACAGCCAGAACACTGAAGCTTTCTTT.

The sample holds one count of this clone. The CDR3: CASSFQTGLRDTQYF. CDR3 in DNA: TGTGCCAGCAGCTTTCAAACGGGACTAAGAGATACGCAGTATTTT. This sequence joins TRBV5-6 and TRBJ2-3, with 7 nucleotides matching TRBD2. CDR3 size: 15 residues. Trimming cost V 2 bases and J 5 bases; bases outside gene matches: 8. Germline CDR1 SGHDT, CDR2 YYEEEE.

The chain carries TRBV19 and TRBJ1-6; D might be TRBD1 (6 bases). Germline CDR1 LNHDA, CDR2 SQIVND (reference sequence). Between the trimmed V and J ends, which lost 6 bases and 5 bases, there was a span of 11 bases. CDR3 length equals 14 residues. CDR3 sequence reads: CASRPTGDNSPLHF. Here the CDR3 DNA reads TGTGCCAGTAGACCGACAGGCGATAATTCACCCCTCCACTTT.

The chain combines TRBV5-4 with TRBJ2-1; D not certain. Trimming took 0 bases from V and 2 from J, leaving 9 bases between them. Germline V CDR1 and CDR2: SGHNT, YYREEE (reference sequence). This CDR3 has 15 amino acids. CDR3 amino acids: CASSLGAPTYNEQFF. CDR3 nucleotides: TGTGCCAGCAGCTTGGGAGCGCCAACCTACAATGAGCAGTTCTTC.

V is TRBV6-6 and J is TRBJ1-5; tentative D call: TRBD1 (5 bases). This CDR3 is built from 13 residues. V shed 7 bases and J shed 6 bases, with 13 bases lying between them. In germline, CDR1 is MNHNY, CDR2 SVGAGI (reference sequence). CDR3 sequence (DNA): TGTGCCAGCACCAAGGAGGGGATTCAGCCCCAGCATTTT. Protein product: CASTKEGIQPQHF.

The gene calls are TRBV10-2 and TRBJ2-6; the D gene is possibly TRBD2 (5 bases). Trimming pared 2 bases from V and 2 bases from J, leaving 7 bases between. The CDR3 spans 15 residues. The germline V gene has CDR1 WSHSY and CDR2 SAAADI. CDR3 coding DNA: TGCGCCAGCAGTGAGGGGAGAGCTGGGGCCAACGTCCTGACTTTC. Translation: CASSEGRAGANVLTF.